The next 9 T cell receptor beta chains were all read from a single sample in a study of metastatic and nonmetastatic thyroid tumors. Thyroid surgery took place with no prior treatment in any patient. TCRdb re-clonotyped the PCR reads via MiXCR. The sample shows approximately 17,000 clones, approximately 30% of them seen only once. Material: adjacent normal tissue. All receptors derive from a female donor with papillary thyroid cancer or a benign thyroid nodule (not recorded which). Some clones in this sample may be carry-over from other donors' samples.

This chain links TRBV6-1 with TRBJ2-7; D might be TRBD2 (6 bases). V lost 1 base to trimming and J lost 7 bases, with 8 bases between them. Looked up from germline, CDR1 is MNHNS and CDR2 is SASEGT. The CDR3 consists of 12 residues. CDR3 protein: CASSEGRGEQYF. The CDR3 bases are TGTGCCAGCAGTGAAGGGAGGGGTGAGCAGTACTTC.

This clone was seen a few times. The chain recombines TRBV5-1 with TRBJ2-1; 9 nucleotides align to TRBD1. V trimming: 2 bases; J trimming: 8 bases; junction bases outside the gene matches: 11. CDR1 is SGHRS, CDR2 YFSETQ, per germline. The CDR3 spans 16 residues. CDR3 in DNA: TGCGCCAGCAGCTTAACAGGGGGCACCGCAGTCGATGAGCAGTTCTTC. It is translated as CASSLTGGTAVDEQFF.

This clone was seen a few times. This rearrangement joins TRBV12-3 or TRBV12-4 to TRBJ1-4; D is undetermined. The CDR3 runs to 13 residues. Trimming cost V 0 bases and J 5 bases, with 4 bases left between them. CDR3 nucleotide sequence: TGTGCCAGCAGTTTAGCCGAAAATGAAAAACTGTTTTTT. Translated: CASSLAENEKLFF.

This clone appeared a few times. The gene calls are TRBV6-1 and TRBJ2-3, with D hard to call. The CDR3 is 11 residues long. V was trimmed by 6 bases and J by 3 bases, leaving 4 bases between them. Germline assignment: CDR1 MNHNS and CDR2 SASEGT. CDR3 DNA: TGTGCCAGCAGATTTACAGATACGCAGTATTTT. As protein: CASRFTDTQYF.

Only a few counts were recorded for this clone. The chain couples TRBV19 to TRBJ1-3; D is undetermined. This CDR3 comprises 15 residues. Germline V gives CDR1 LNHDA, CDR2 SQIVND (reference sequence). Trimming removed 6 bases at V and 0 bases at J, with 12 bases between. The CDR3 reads CASRILRDSGNTIYF. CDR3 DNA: TGTGCCAGTAGGATACTTCGGGACTCTGGAAACACCATATATTTT. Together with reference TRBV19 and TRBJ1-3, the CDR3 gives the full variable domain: DGGITQSPKYLFRKEGQNVTLSCEQNLNHDAMYWYRQDPGQGLRLIYYSQIVNDFQKGDIAEGYSVSREKKESFPLTVTSAQKNPTAFYLCASRILRDSGNTIYFGEGSWLTVV.

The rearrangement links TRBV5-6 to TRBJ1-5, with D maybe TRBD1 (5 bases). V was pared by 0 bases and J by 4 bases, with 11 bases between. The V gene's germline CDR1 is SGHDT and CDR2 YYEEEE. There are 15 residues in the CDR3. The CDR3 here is CASSLGWGENQPQHF. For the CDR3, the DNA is TGTGCCAGCAGCTTGGGGTGGGGGGAAAATCAGCCCCAGCATTTT.

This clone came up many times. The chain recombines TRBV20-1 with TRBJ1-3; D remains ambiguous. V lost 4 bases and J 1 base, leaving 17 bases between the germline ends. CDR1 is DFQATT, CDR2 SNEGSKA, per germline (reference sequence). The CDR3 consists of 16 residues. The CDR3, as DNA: TGCAGTGCTACCCCCACCTCTCTTGAGTCTGGAAACACCATATATTTT. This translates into CSATPTSLESGNTIYF.

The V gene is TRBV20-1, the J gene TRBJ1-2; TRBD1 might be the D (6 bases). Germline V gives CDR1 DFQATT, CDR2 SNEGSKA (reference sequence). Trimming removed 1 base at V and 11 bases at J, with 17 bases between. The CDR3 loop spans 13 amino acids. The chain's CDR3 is CSARASGGQPYTF. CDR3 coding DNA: TGCAGTGCTAGAGCATCCGGGGGACAACCGTACACCTTC.

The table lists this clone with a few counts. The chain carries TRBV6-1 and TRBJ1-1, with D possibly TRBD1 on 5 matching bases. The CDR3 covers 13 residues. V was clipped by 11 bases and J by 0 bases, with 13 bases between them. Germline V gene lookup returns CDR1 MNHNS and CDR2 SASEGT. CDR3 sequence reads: CAAGGPMNTEAFF. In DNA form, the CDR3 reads TGTGCCGCCGGGGGACCTATGAACACTGAAGCTTTCTTT.